The clone carrying this T cell receptor (beta chain) was detected only a few times. This entry is derived from a study of human T cells and chemical hapten exposure. Library preparation tagged each individual cDNA molecule with a unique molecular identifier. One entry per CDR3 protein, called by TCRdb with MiXCR from the RACE reads. The sample shows 89,000 or so distinct CDR3 sequences, around 8.8% of them seen only once. Time point here: pre-sensitization, week 0. Treatment in this sample: therapeutic diphenylcyclopropenone sensitization with weekly scalp DPC. The CDR3 is 15 amino acids. Germline V CDR1 and CDR2: SGHAT, FQDESV (reference sequence). The V gene end was trimmed by 4 bases and the J gene end by 6 bases; junction bases not matched to a gene: 5.

The chain combines TRBV11-1 with TRBJ2-1, with 11 positions matching TRBD2. This receptor was obtained from a man between 40 and 49 years old with alopecia areata. Some clones in this sample may be carry-over from other donors' samples. The specimen comprised whole blood, sampled in connection with sensitization to the hapten diphenylcyclopropenone (DPC). As DNA, the CDR3 is TGTGCCAGCAGCTGGGGACTAGCGGAGGTCAATGAGCAGTTCTTC. Translating gives CASSWGLAEVNEQFF.